These T cell receptor beta chains were read from a single sample in a study of blood T cells in healthy people across ages. MiXCR, applied by TCRdb to the 5' RACE reads, yields one record per CDR3 protein. The sample yields about 680,000 distinct CDR3 sequences, over 45% seen once. The sample comprised blood. The source of these receptors is a woman aged 55-69 years in good health. CDR3s include the opening cysteine and the closing phenylalanine or tryptophan. Fields, in order: V gene, J gene, D gene, clone size, CDR3 DNA, CDR3 protein. A D gene is named only where the DNA matches it firmly. Only some rows state a clone size, as once, few, many or a class for expanded clones.

V: TRBV30; J: TRBJ2-5; D: -; size: -; DNA: TGTGCCTGGAGTGCACTAGGGTGGTTGGTTGAGACCCAGTACTTC; CDR3: CAWSALGWLVETQYF
V: TRBV29-1; J: TRBJ1-2; D: -; size: -; DNA: TGCAGCGTTGACCGGGATCTTTATGGCTACACCTTC; CDR3: CSVDRDLYGYTF
V: TRBV5-6; J: TRBJ2-7; D: -; size: few; DNA: TGTGCCAGCACCCCAGGGCCTCGGCAGGGTGGCACCGAGCAGTACTTC; CDR3: CASTPGPRQGGTEQYF
V: TRBV7-2; J: TRBJ2-1; D: -; size: many; DNA: TGTGCCAGCAGCTTAGGTTACAATGAGCAGTTCTTC; CDR3: CASSLGYNEQFF
V: TRBV9; J: TRBJ2-2; D: -; size: -; DNA: TGTGCCAGCAGCACCGGACAGACGAACACCGGGGAGCTGTTTTTT; CDR3: CASSTGQTNTGELFF
V: TRBV5-1; J: TRBJ2-1; D: TRBD2; size: -; DNA: TGCGCCAGCAGCTTGGACCGGGGGGTCAATGAGCAGTTCTTC; CDR3: CASSLDRGVNEQFF
V: TRBV7-2; J: TRBJ2-3; D: -; size: -; DNA: TGTGCCAGCAGCTTAGAGGGTACCCTAACAGATACGCAGTATTTT; CDR3: CASSLEGTLTDTQYF
V: TRBV28; J: TRBJ1-6; D: -; size: -; DNA: TGTGCCAGCAGTTTATTCCAACCGGTAGGGGATATTGGATCACCCCTCCACTTT; CDR3: CASSLFQPVGDIGSPLHF
V: TRBV30; J: TRBJ2-1; D: TRBD2; size: few; DNA: TGTGCCTGGAGACTAGCGGGAGCGGGGCATGAGCAGTTCTTC; CDR3: CAWRLAGAGHEQFF
V: TRBV3-1; J: TRBJ2-7; D: TRBD2; size: few; DNA: TGTGCCAGCAGCCAAGGGCGGGAGCTTAACGAGCAGTACTTC; CDR3: CASSQGRELNEQYF